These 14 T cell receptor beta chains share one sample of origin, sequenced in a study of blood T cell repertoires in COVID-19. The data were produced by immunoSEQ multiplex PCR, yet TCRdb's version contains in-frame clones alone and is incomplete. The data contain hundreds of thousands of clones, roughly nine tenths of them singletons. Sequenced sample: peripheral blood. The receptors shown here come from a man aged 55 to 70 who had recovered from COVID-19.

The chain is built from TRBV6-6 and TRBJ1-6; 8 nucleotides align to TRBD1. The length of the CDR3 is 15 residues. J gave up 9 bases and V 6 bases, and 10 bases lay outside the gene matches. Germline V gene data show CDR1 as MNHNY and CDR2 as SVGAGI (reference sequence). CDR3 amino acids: CASRPGTGGTSPLHF. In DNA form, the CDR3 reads TGTGCCAGCAGACCTGGGACAGGAGGGACTTCACCCCTCCACTTT.

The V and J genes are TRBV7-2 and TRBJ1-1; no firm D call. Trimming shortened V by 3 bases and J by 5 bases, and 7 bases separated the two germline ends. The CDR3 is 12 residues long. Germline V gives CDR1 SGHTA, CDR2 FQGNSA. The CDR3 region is CASSFGRTEAFF. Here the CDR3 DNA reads TGTGCCAGCAGCTTTGGGAGGACTGAAGCTTTCTTT.

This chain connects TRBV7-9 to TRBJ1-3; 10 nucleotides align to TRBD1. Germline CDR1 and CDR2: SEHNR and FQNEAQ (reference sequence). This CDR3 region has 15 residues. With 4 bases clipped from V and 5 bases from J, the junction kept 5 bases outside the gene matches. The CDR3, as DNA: TGTGCCAGCAGCTCTGGGACAGGGGATAGAAACACCATATATTTT. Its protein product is CASSSGTGDRNTIYF. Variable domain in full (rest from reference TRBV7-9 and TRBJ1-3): DTGVSQNPRHKITKRGQNVTFRCDPISEHNRLYWYRQTLGQGPEFLTYFQNEAQLEKSRLLSDRFSAERPKGSFSTLEIQRTEQGDSAMYLCASSSGTGDRNTIYFGEGSWLTVV.

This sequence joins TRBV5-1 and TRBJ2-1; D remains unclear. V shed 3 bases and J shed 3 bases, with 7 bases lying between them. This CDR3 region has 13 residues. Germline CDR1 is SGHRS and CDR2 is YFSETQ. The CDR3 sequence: CASSSDNYNEQFF. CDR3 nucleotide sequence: TGCGCCAGCAGCTCCGACAACTACAATGAGCAGTTCTTC.

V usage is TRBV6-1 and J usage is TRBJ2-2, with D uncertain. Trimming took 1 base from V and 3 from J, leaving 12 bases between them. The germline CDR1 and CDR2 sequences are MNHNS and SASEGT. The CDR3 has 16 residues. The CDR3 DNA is TGTGCCAGCAGTGAAGTCGTTAGTTCGGACACCGGGGAGCTGTTTTTT. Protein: CASSEVVSSDTGELFF.

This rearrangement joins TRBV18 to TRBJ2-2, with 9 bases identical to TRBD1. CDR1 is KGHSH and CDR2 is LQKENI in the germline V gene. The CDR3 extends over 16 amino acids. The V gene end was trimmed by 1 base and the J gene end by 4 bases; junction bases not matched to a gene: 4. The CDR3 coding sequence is TGTGCCAGCTCACCACGCACGGACAGGGGCACCGGGGAGCTGTTTTTT. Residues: CASSPRTDRGTGELFF. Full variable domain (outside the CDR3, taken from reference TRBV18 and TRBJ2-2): NAGVMQNPRHLVRRRGQEARLRCSPMKGHSHVYWYRQLPEEGLKFMVYLQKENIIDESGMPKERFSAEFPKEGPSILRIQQVVRGDSAAYFCASSPRTDRGTGELFFGEGSRLTVL.

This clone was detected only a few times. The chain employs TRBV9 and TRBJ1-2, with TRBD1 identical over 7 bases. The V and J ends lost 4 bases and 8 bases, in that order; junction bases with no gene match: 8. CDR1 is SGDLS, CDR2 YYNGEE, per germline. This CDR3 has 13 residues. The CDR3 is CASSLGGASGYTF. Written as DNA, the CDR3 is TGTGCCAGCAGCCTAGGGGGCGCTTCCGGCTACACCTTC.

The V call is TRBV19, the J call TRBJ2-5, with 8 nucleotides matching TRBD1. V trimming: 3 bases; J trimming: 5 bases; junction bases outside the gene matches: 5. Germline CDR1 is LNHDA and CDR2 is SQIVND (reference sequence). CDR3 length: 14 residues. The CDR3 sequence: CASSIGTGGETQYF. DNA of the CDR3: TGTGCCAGTAGTATTGGGACAGGAGGGGAGACCCAGTACTTC.

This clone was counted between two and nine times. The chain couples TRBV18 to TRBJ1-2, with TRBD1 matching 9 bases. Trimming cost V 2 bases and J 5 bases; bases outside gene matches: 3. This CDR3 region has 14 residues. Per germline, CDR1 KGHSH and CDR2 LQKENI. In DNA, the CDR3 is TGTGCCAGCTCACCAGGAGGACAGGGGTATGGCTACACCTTC. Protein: CASSPGGQGYGYTF.

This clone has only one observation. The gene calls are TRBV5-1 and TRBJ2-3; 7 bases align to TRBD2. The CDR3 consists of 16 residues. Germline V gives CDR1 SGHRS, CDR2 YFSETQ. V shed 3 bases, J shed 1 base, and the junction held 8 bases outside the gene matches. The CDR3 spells CASSSSPRGGTDTQYF. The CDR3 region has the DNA TGCGCCAGCAGCTCCAGTCCTCGGGGGGGCACAGATACGCAGTATTTT.

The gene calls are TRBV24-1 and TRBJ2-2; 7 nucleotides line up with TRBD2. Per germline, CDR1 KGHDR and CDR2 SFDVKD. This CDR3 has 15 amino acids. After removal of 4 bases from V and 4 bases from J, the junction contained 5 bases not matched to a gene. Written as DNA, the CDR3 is TGTGCCACCAGTGAACCCGAGCGGGGCACCGGGGAGCTGTTTTTT. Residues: CATSEPERGTGELFF.

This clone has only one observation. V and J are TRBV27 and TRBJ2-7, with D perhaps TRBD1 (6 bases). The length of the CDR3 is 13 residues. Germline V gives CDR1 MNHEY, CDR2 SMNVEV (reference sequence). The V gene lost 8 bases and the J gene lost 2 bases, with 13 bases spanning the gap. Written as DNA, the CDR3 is TGTGCCAGCTCTTCCGGACAGCCCTACGAGCAGTACTTC. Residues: CASSSGQPYEQYF.

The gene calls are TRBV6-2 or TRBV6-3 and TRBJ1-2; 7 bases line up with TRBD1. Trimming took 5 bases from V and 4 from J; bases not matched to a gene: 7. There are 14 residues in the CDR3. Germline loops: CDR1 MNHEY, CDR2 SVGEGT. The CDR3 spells CASSTGAGGYGYTF. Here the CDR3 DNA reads TGTGCCAGCAGTACAGGGGCAGGGGGCTATGGCTACACCTTC.

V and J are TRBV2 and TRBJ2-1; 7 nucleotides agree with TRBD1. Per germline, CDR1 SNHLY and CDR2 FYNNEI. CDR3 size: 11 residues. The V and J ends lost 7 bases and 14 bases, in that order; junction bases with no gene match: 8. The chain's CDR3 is CASNDRQGKFF. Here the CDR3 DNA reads TGTGCCAGCAATGACCGACAGGGAAAGTTCTTC.